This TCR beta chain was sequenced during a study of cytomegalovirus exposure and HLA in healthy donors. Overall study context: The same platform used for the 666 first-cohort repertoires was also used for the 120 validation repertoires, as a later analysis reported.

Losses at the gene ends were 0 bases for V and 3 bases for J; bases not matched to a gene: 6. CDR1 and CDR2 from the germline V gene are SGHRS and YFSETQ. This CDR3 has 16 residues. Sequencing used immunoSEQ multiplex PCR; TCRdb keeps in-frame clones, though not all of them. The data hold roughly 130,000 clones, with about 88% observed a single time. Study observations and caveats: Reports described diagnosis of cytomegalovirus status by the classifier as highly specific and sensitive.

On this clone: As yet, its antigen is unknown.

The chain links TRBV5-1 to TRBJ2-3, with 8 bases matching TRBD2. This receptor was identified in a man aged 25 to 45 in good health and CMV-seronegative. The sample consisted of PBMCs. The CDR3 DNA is TGCGCCAGCAGCTTGGCGGCGGGAGGTGGAACAGATACGCAGTATTTT. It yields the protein CASSLAAGGGTDTQYF.